The present entry profiles one TCR beta chain with its context. Its antigen is undetermined. The data were obtained in a study of breast tumors, draining lymph nodes, adjacent tissues. Study-level results: Most tumor T cells seemingly derive from lymph node, then expand in tumor. Compared with basal-like, luminal-like tumors shared significantly more repertoire with nontumor tissue. Tumors had less TCR diversity than lymph nodes, more than nontumor tissue.

MiXCR, run by TCRdb on the multiplex PCR reads, gives a single entry per CDR3 protein. The sample yields about 25,000 distinct CDR3 sequences, around 25% seen once. Germline lookup yields CDR1 SGHRS and CDR2 YFSETQ. This CDR3 spans 14 amino acids. The V end lost 2 bases, the J end lost 1 base, and 9 bases lay between the germline ends. The source of this sequence is a female donor with breast cancer. Some clones in this sample may be carry-over from other donors' samples. Sequencing input: breast tumor tissue. This chain connects TRBV5-1 to TRBJ2-5, with TRBD1 as a possible D gene (7 bases). The CDR3 loop is CASSFRGAQETQYF. CDR3 DNA sequence: TGCGCCAGCAGCTTCAGGGGGGCCCAAGAGACCCAGTACTTC.